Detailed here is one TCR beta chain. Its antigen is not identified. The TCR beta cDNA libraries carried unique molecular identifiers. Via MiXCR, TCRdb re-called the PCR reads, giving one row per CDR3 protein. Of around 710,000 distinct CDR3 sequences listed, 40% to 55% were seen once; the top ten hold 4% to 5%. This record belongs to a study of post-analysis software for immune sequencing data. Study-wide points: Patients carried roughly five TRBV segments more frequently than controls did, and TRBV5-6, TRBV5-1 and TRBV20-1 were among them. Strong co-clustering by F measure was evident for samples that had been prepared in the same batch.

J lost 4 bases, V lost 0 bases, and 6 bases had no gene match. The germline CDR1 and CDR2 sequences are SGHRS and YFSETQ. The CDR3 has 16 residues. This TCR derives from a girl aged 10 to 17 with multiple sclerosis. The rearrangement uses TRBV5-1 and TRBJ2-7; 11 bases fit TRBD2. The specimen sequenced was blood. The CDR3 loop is CASSLAPTSGGYEQYF. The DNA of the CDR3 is TGCGCCAGCAGCTTGGCACCCACTAGCGGGGGTTACGAGCAGTACTTC.